This record covers a single TCR beta chain. The CDR3 spans 15 residues. Germline CDR1 is MGHRA and CDR2 is YSYEKL. V was cut by 3 bases and J by 5 bases, with 16 bases left in between. Use of 60 Vbeta and 13 Jbeta primers characterized the PCR. The repertoire was sequenced with immunoSEQ multiplex PCR; TCRdb's copy has only in-frame clones and lacks some. There are about 180,000 clones in the sample; 81% occur only once, and around 4.7% lies in the top ten. This sample was included in a study of cytomegalovirus exposure and HLA in healthy donors. At the level of the study: T cells numbering approximately 170 million yielded approximately 120 million unique TCR beta sequences in an earlier analysis.

The sequenced material came from PBMCs. The sequence was obtained from a woman aged 18-30 years in good health and CMV-seropositive. The V and J genes are TRBV4-1 and TRBJ2-5; TRBD1 might be the D (6 bases). CDR3 sequence (DNA): TGCGCCAGCAGCCATAAAGCCAGGGGTGTTGAGACCCAGTACTTC. It translates to CASSHKARGVETQYF.